This entry is about one T cell receptor (beta chain). Its target is unknown. The data stem from a study of cytomegalovirus exposure and HLA in healthy donors. Findings and caveats of the study: Investigators reported approximately 170 TCR beta chains as tied to cytomegalovirus. Data from an earlier analysis indicated that most TCR beta V segments were productive either about 87% or about 30% of the time.

PCR was performed using 60 Vbeta and 13 Jbeta primers. The data were produced by immunoSEQ multiplex PCR, yet TCRdb's version contains in-frame clones alone and is incomplete. The sample lists roughly 150,000 clones, approximately 80% occurring once. The germline V gene encodes CDR1 SEHNR and CDR2 FQNEAQ (reference sequence). With 5 bases removed from V and 3 bases from J, the gap between germline ends came to 20 bases. The CDR3 is 16 amino acids. Sequenced material: PBMCs. This chain joins TRBV7-9 and TRBJ2-7, with TRBD1 as a possible D gene (7 bases). This clonotype was obtained from a male donor in good health and CMV-seronegative. CDR3 DNA: TGTGCCAGCAGCACCCTTCGGCGGGACAGCTACTACGAGCAGTACTTC. Protein product: CASSTLRRDSYYEQYF.